This T cell receptor beta chain was identified during a study of T cell repertoires in chronic hepatitis B (dated by TCRdb to between 2018 and 2021). Regarding this clone: The antigen it binds to is not known. The sample holds no much larger clone one base away, and base qualities are not on file.

The library came from the immunoSEQ multiplex PCR assay. The immuneACCESS repertoire file appears here via TCRdb, limited to in-frame rearrangements. These files lack a portion of the clones; in checked studies, under half of the deficit traces to unresolved V genes, and the cause of the others is not known. This sample has roughly 620 clones in its table, and 65% to 85% of those were observed once. About 16% of the sample comes from the top ten. Via the germline V gene, CDR1 is MRHNA and CDR2 SNTAGT. V loses 6 bases, J loses 4 bases, and the germline ends lie 15 bases apart. The CDR3 starts with the cysteine, ends with the phenylalanine, and has 15 residues. The DNA shown is the 45-base CDR3, in frame from base 1.

This sequence was found in a human donor with chronic hepatitis B virus infection. This receptor chain uses TRBV6-4 and TRBJ2-2; D gene: possibly TRBD1, on 8 matching bases. What was sequenced was total CD8+ T cells from PBMCs. The encoded CDR3 is CASRTTGEGTGELFF. The nucleotide sequence is TGTGCCAGCAGGACGACAGGGGAGGGCACCGGGGAGCTGTTTTTT.